This is a list of T cell receptor beta chains from one sample in a study of blood T cell repertoires in COVID-19. Sequencing was performed with immunoSEQ multiplex PCR; in TCRdb, only in-frame clones are kept and a portion is missing. Among roughly 80,000 clones listed, roughly 88% were seen once. Material: peripheral blood. The receptors derive from a man aged 50 to 60 with active COVID-19. Both conserved end residues are part of each CDR3. The D gene is left open where the match is weak. For some rows the clone size is stated as once, few or many, or as a class when expanded; others skip it.

V: TRBV4-1
D: NA
J: TRBJ1-1
size: NA
CDR3: CASSQFGGDTEAFF
DNA: TGCGCCAGCAGCCAGTTCGGGGGAGACACTGAAGCTTTCTTT

V: TRBV2
D: NA
J: TRBJ2-2
size: NA
CDR3: CASRKEQGSGELFF
DNA: TGTGCCAGCAGGAAGGAACAGGGCTCCGGGGAGCTGTTTTTT

V: TRBV18
D: TRBD1
J: TRBJ1-4
size: NA
CDR3: CASSRGQLNEKLFF
DNA: TGTGCCAGCTCACGGGGACAGCTCAATGAAAAACTGTTTTTT

V: TRBV6-2/TRBV6-3
D: TRBD2
J: TRBJ2-5
size: NA
CDR3: CASSGGSGSGNQETQYF
DNA: TGTGCCAGCAGTGGAGGAAGTGGTAGCGGGAACCAAGAGACCCAGTACTTC

V: TRBV10-3
D: TRBD1
J: TRBJ1-2
size: NA
CDR3: CAISETPGGDSNYGYTF
DNA: TGTGCCATCAGTGAAACTCCAGGGGGCGATTCTAACTATGGCTACACCTTC

V: TRBV6-5
D: NA
J: TRBJ2-1
size: NA
CDR3: CATQRVYNEQFF
DNA: TGTGCCACCCAGAGGGTTTACAATGAGCAGTTCTTC

V: TRBV7-2
D: TRBD2
J: TRBJ2-7
size: NA
CDR3: CASSFLASGSEEQYF
DNA: TGTGCCAGCAGCTTTCTGGCTAGCGGGAGTGAAGAGCAGTACTTC

V: TRBV28
D: TRBD2
J: TRBJ2-3
size: NA
CDR3: CASSLSLAGTDTQYF
DNA: TGTGCCAGCAGTTTATCGCTAGCGGGCACAGATACGCAGTATTTT

V: TRBV6-6
D: TRBD2
J: TRBJ2-3
size: NA
CDR3: CASKTSGSADTQYF
DNA: TGTGCCAGCAAGACTAGCGGGAGCGCAGATACGCAGTATTTT

V: TRBV12-3/TRBV12-4
D: TRBD1
J: TRBJ2-7
size: NA
CDR3: CASSTGEYEQYF
DNA: TGTGCCAGCAGTACAGGGGAATACGAGCAGTACTTC

V: TRBV28
D: TRBD1
J: TRBJ1-6
size: NA
CDR3: CASTLALTGGGSPLHF
DNA: TGTGCCAGCACCCTGGCCTTGACAGGGGGCGGTTCACCCCTCCACTTT

V: TRBV6-6
D: NA
J: TRBJ1-2
size: NA
CDR3: CATHDGDRYTF
DNA: TGTGCCACACACGACGGGGATCGCTACACCTTC

V: TRBV9
D: TRBD2
J: TRBJ2-5
size: NA
CDR3: CASSVGLAGIETQYF
DNA: TGTGCCAGCAGCGTAGGTCTAGCGGGAATTGAGACCCAGTACTTC

V: TRBV19
D: TRBD2
J: TRBJ2-3
size: NA
CDR3: CASSPSSTSGYTDTQYF
DNA: TGTGCCAGTAGTCCCTCATCGACTAGCGGATACACAGATACGCAGTATTTT

V: TRBV4-3
D: TRBD1
J: TRBJ1-1
size: NA
CDR3: CASSQDGTGWTEAFF
DNA: TGCGCCAGCAGCCAAGACGGGACAGGGTGGACTGAAGCTTTCTTT

V: TRBV6-5
D: NA
J: TRBJ1-5
size: NA
CDR3: CAMGALGQPQHF
DNA: TGTGCCATGGGGGCCTTAGGTCAGCCCCAGCATTTT

V: TRBV28
D: NA
J: TRBJ1-5
size: NA
CDR3: CASSLGPTQPQHF
DNA: TGTGCCAGCAGTTTAGGGCCTACTCAGCCCCAGCATTTT

V: TRBV7-2
D: TRBD1
J: TRBJ2-2
size: NA
CDR3: CASSLAGTVNAGELFF
DNA: TGTGCCAGCAGCTTAGCCGGGACAGTGAACGCCGGGGAGCTGTTTTTT

V: TRBV24-1
D: NA
J: TRBJ2-2
size: NA
CDR3: CATSGSVSPGWGELFF
DNA: TGTGCCACCAGTGGGTCAGTTTCCCCTGGTTGGGGGGAGCTGTTTTTT

V: TRBV20-1
D: TRBD1
J: TRBJ2-2
size: NA
CDR3: CSARGPGELFF
DNA: TGCAGTGCGAGGGGGCCCGGGGAGCTGTTTTTT

V: TRBV14
D: NA
J: TRBJ2-7
size: NA
CDR3: CASSRRGLPSSYEQYF
DNA: TGTGCCAGCAGCCGCCGGGGACTGCCGAGCTCCTACGAGCAGTACTTC

V: TRBV5-1
D: TRBD1
J: TRBJ1-1
size: NA
CDR3: CASSSQGAGTEAFF
DNA: TGCGCCAGCAGCTCACAGGGGGCAGGCACTGAAGCTTTCTTT

V: TRBV28
D: NA
J: TRBJ1-4
size: once
CDR3: CASRRGEKLFF
DNA: TGTGCCAGCAGGAGAGGCGAAAAACTGTTTTTT

V: TRBV28
D: TRBD1
J: TRBJ1-4
size: NA
CDR3: CASSGDSLNEKLFF
DNA: TGTGCCAGCAGTGGGGACAGTCTTAATGAAAAACTGTTTTTT

V: TRBV12-3/TRBV12-4
D: TRBD1
J: TRBJ2-3
size: once
CDR3: CASSTYRGDTQYF
DNA: TGTGCCAGCAGTACTTACAGGGGGGATACGCAGTATTTT

V: TRBV4-2
D: NA
J: TRBJ1-2
size: NA
CDR3: CASSQGSGLSDSFYGYTF
DNA: TGTGCCAGCAGCCAAGGGTCAGGGCTCTCCGACTCATTCTATGGCTACACCTTC

V: TRBV28
D: NA
J: TRBJ2-6
size: once
CDR3: CASSDPQGSGANVLTF
DNA: TGTGCCAGCAGCGACCCCCAGGGCTCTGGGGCCAACGTCCTGACTTTC

V: TRBV3-1/TRBV3-2
D: NA
J: TRBJ2-7
size: NA
CDR3: CASSPKLGAGVYEQYF
DNA: TGTGCCAGCAGCCCTAAGTTAGGGGCAGGGGTCTACGAGCAGTACTTC

V: TRBV7-3
D: TRBD2
J: TRBJ2-3
size: NA
CDR3: CASGGDTDTQYF
DNA: TGTGCCAGCGGGGGGGACACAGATACGCAGTATTTT

V: TRBV5-4
D: NA
J: TRBJ2-5
size: NA
CDR3: CASSFRRAEETQYF
DNA: TGTGCCAGCAGCTTCCGGAGGGCCGAAGAGACCCAGTACTTC

V: TRBV5-6
D: NA
J: TRBJ1-2
size: medium-sized
CDR3: CASSLGQEYGYTF
DNA: TGTGCCAGCAGCTTGGGACAGGAGTATGGCTACACCTTC

V: TRBV6-5
D: NA
J: TRBJ2-7
size: once
CDR3: CASSYPRSGIYEQYF
DNA: TGTGCCAGCAGTTACCCGAGGTCAGGGATCTACGAGCAGTACTTC